The T cell receptor beta chain described here comes from a study of blood T cell repertoires in COVID-19. Study-wide background: From the United States, Italy and Spain came samples of acute and convalescent COVID-19.

The participants were between about 18 and 100 years old and came from roughly 25 US areas. Assignment of participants to cohorts was predicated upon participant-reported clinical history. Before they entered the study, exposed participants had met a COVID-19 case within 2 weeks. Germline V CDR1 and CDR2: SGHDT, YYEEEE. CDR3 length: 17 residues. Trimming at V came to 4 bases and at J to 0 bases, leaving 9 bases not matched to a gene. This table comes from immunoSEQ multiplex PCR, and its TCRdb copy is limited to in-frame clones, with some not included. The sample consists of about 270,000 clones, 85% to 95% of them appearing once.

The gene calls are TRBV5-6 and TRBJ2-3, with 9 positions matching TRBD2. Sequencing input: PBMCs or T cells enriched from blood (not recorded which). The receptor's source is a man in his forties or fifties who had been exposed to COVID-19. The CDR3 loop is CASSPGGLAGSTDTQYF. The CDR3 coding sequence is TGTGCCAGCAGCCCGGGCGGCCTAGCGGGAAGCACAGATACGCAGTATTTT.